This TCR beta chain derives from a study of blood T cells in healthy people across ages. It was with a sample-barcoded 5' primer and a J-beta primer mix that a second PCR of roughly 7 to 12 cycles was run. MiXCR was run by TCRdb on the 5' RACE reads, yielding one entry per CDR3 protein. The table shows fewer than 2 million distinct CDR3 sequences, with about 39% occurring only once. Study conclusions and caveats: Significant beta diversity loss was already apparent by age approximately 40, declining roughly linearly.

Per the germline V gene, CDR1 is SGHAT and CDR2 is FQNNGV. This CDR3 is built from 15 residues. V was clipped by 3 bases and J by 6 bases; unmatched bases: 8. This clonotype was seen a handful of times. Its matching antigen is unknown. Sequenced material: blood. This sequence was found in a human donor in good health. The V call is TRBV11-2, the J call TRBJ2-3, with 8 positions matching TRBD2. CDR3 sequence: CASSLGAGGIDTQYF. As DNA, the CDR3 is TGTGCCAGCAGCTTGGGCGCGGGGGGTATCGATACGCAGTATTTT.